This TCR beta chain was recorded in a study of blood T cell repertoires in COVID-19. Across the whole study: The samples span acute and convalescent COVID-19 from the United States, Italy and Spain. Sample material is recorded as cDNA or gDNA derived from T cells, B-cell-depleted T cells, or PBMCs.

The germline V gene encodes CDR1 SGHNT and CDR2 YYREEE (reference sequence). This CDR3 contains 15 residues. With V trimmed by 4 bases and J by 2 bases, 6 bases remained unmatched. In the authors' workflow: Estimation of nucleated cell counts relied on the amplification of reference gene primers. The protocol was immunoSEQ multiplex PCR, while the TCRdb copy is restricted to in-frame clones and leaves out a portion. That table furnishes V, J and clone size, whereas the DNA furnished D and trimming. The repertoire holds roughly 300,000 clones, with around 83% as singletons. The rearrangement links TRBV5-4 to TRBJ2-7; TRBD2 agrees at 10 bases. This clonotype was obtained from a woman aged 50 to 65 with acute or convalescent COVID-19. The sequenced sample consisted of peripheral blood. In nucleotides, the CDR3 is TGTGCCAGCAGCGTTAGCGGGAGGTCGCCCTACGAGCAGTACTTC. It yields the protein CASSVSGRSPYEQYF.